The 11 T cell receptor beta chains in this list originate from one sample, sequenced in a study of CD8+CD57+ T cells in acquired aplastic anemia. Researchers used genomic DNA as the template to profile TCR beta VDJ and CDR3. In TCRdb, the reads were re-called with MiXCR into one record per CDR3 protein. This sample yields roughly 170,000 distinct CDR3 sequences, of which about 64% are seen a single time; about 50% belongs to the top ten. The sample taken for sequencing was sorted CD4+, CD8+, or CD8+CD57+ T cells (not recorded which) from PBMCs. The receptors stem from a human donor in good health.

This clonotype occurred many times. The junction departs from germline at one end; a sequencing error may be responsible. This chain joins TRBV11-3 and TRBJ2-3; tentative D call: TRBD1 (6 bases). Germline values: CDR1 SGHNT, CDR2 YENEEA. The CDR3 is 17 amino acids. The DNA of the CDR3 is TGTGCCAGCAGCCTAGAGGTGGCAGGGGTGGTGACAGATACGCAGTATTTT. This translates into CASSLEVAGVVTDTQYF.

This clonotype appeared a few times. This may arise from a read error, as a much more abundant clone is one base away. The V call is TRBV10-3, the J call TRBJ2-1; possible D gene TRBD1, 5 bases. CDR3 length: 16 amino acids. Germline assignment: CDR1 ENHRY and CDR2 SYGVKD. The CDR3 coding sequence is TGTGCCATCGGTGAAACATCAGGGCCGATCTACAATGAGCAGTTCTTC. The encoded protein is CAIGETSGPIYNEQFF.

Ten or more counts support this clonotype. V gene TRBV6-5 combines with J gene TRBJ2-7, with 7 bases that match TRBD1. CDR1 and CDR2 (germline): MNHEY, SVGAGI. Trimming removed 0 bases from V and 0 bases from J; junction bases left unmatched: 11. The CDR3 has 18 residues. The CDR3 nucleotides are TGTGCCAGCAGTTACTCGAAGGCTTACAGGGGTTTCTCCTACGAGCAGTACTTC. Encoded protein: CASSYSKAYRGFSYEQYF.

The chain has TRBV2 and TRBJ2-3; possibly TRBD1 for D (6 bases). The germline V gene has CDR1 SNHLY and CDR2 FYNNEI. Trimming removed 6 bases at V and 10 bases at J, with 20 bases between. The CDR3 runs to 14 residues. The CDR3 region has the DNA TGTGCCAGCAGCCGCTCCCTCGGGGACATACCGCAGTATTTT. Protein: CASSRSLGDIPQYF. The whole variable domain, remainder taken from reference TRBV2 and TRBJ2-3, is EPEVTQTPSHQVTQMGQEVILRCVPISNHLYFYWYRQILGQKVEFLVSFYNNEISEKSEIFDDQFSVERPDGSNFTLKIRSTKLEDSAMYFCASSRSLGDIPQYFGPGTRLTVL.

Turning to this clonotype: One junction end disagrees with the germline gene, perhaps due to a read error. CDR3 in amino acids: CSARGSLQF. The CDR3 nucleotides are TGCAGTGCTAGAGGTTCTCTACAATTT. This sequence joins TRBV20-1 and TRBJ1-1; D unresolved. Per germline, CDR1 DFQATT and CDR2 SNEGSKA (reference sequence). The CDR3 sequence is 9 residues long.

The genes are TRBV20-1 and TRBJ1-4; tentatively, D is TRBD1 (5 bases). Per germline, CDR1 DFQATT and CDR2 SNEGSKA (reference sequence). This CDR3 has 13 amino acids. The ends were cut back, 0 bases at V and 6 bases at J, with 8 bases in the middle. The CDR3: CSARDPRDEKLFF. CDR3 nucleotides: TGCAGTGCTAGAGATCCCAGGGATGAAAAACTGTTTTTT.

As for this clonotype: Mismatch with germline at one junction end may stem from a read error. This chain connects TRBV5-6 to TRBJ1-2; D not certain. The V gene's germline CDR1 is SGHDT and CDR2 YYEEEE. This CDR3 has 12 amino acids. CDR3 nucleotide sequence: TGTACCAGCAGCTTATACAACTATGGCTACACCTTC. Amino acid sequence: CTSSLYNYGYTF.

V and J are TRBV7-2 and TRBJ1-2; 7 bases map to TRBD1. The CDR3 loop spans 13 amino acids. CDR1 is SGHTA, CDR2 FQGNSA, per germline. The ends lost 3 bases at V and 5 bases at J; junction bases unmatched: 3. The chain's CDR3 is CASSLGQRYGYTF. The CDR3, as DNA: TGTGCCAGCAGCTTGGGACAGCGATATGGCTACACCTTC.

This clonotype occurred many times. The V and J genes are TRBV9 and TRBJ2-1; tentative D call: TRBD1 (5 bases). Trimming left V 0 bases short and J 1 base short, with 8 bases between. Germline CDR1 and CDR2: SGDLS and YYNGEE. CDR3 length equals 15 residues. CDR3 bases: TGTGCCAGCAGCGTAGGGGGCGGATCCTACAATGAGCAGTTCTTC. Translated: CASSVGGGSYNEQFF.

The CDR3 reads CASSSLQGEAPYF. Here the CDR3 DNA reads TGTGCCAGCAGTTCACTACAGGGAGAGGCTCCGTACTTC. This rearrangement joins TRBV7-8 to TRBJ2-7; D might be TRBD1 (6 bases). CDR1 is SGHVS and CDR2 is FQNEAQ in the germline V gene. CDR3 length equals 13 residues. Trimming removed 6 bases at V and 12 bases at J, with 21 bases between.

Notes on this clonotype: A read error may be the cause here, since a much bigger clone is one base away. The gene calls are TRBV11-2 and TRBJ2-1; 10 positions match TRBD2. This CDR3 spans 16 amino acids. Germline V CDR1 and CDR2: SGHAT, FQNNGV. The CDR3 DNA reads as TGTGCCAGCAGCCATACCCTAGCGGGAGCGGGCAATGAGCAGCTCTTC. Protein product: CASSHTLAGAGNEQLF.